The TCR beta chain under discussion was sequenced for a study of blood T cell repertoires in COVID-19. About the study: Sample material is recorded as cDNA or gDNA derived from T cells, B-cell-depleted T cells, or PBMCs.

How the authors handled the data: Estimation of nucleated cell counts relied on the amplification of reference gene primers. The table came from immunoSEQ multiplex PCR; TCRdb's copy has only in-frame clones and leaves some out. V, J and clone size are taken as reported in that table, and D and trimming were inferred from the DNA itself. The sample lists roughly 180,000 clones; around four fifths were seen once. The CDR3 has 15 amino acids. V was trimmed by 1 base and J by 3 bases, leaving 13 bases between them. Germline CDR1 SEHNR, CDR2 FQNEAQ (reference sequence). The genes are TRBV7-9 and TRBJ2-7; D is possibly TRBD1 (5 bases). Material: peripheral blood. This receptor was identified in a woman in her 30s with acute or convalescent COVID-19. The chain's CDR3 is CASSLGTRMSYEQYF. CDR3 coding DNA: TGTGCCAGCAGCTTAGGGACAAGGATGAGCTACGAGCAGTACTTC.